The T cell receptor beta chain described here comes from a study of cytomegalovirus exposure and HLA in healthy donors. The V gene's germline CDR1 is MNHEY and CDR2 SVGAGI. There are 16 residues in the CDR3. The V end lost 4 bases, the J end lost 7 bases, and 23 bases lay between the germline ends. Comment on this clone: Its target is unknown.

PCR employed 60 Vbeta and 13 Jbeta primers. Generated by immunoSEQ multiplex PCR, the TCRdb table keeps only in-frame clones and is missing some. The repertoire holds around 50,000 clones, around 83% seen once, with roughly 4.5% in the top ten. Unrecorded immune exposures were likely, despite nominal health at sampling. General study points: Productive status was seen about 90% or about 30% of the time for most TCR beta V segments in an earlier analysis. The authors judged a highly shared variant cluster likely a sequencing artifact.

This chain joins TRBV6-5 and TRBJ2-7; tentatively, D is TRBD1 (7 bases). The source of this sequence is a man between 25 and 39 years old in good health and CMV-seronegative. Sequences were obtained from PBMCs. The CDR3 DNA reads TGTGCCAGCAGTTTTAGATCCGGGACAGCGGGCTGGGAGCAGTACTTC. It yields the protein CASSFRSGTAGWEQYF.